This entry describes one TCR beta chain. Its cognate antigen is unknown. Ophthalmopathy patients had Clinical Activity Score at least 3, NOSPECS grade at least 4, duration under 3 months. This record comes from a study of T cells in Graves' hyperthyroidism and ophthalmopathy. Whole-study context: Peripheral blood was secured at the point of initial diagnosis, before any treatment.

TCR beta CDR3 regions were amplified from RNA. First-round RT-PCR of the TCR CDR3 relied on the HTBI primer set. MiXCR, run by TCRdb on the multiplex PCR reads, gives a single entry per CDR3 protein. This sample has around 60,000 distinct CDR3 sequences, with about 50% found just once. CDR3 length: 16 amino acids. The V end lost 1 base, the J end lost 9 bases, and 24 bases lay between the germline ends. The V gene's germline CDR1 is DFQATT and CDR2 SNEGSKA (reference sequence). Broader study findings: Progression to ophthalmopathy was predicted a median of 6.5 months early.

The sample consisted of blood. The TCR originated in a woman younger than 45 with Graves' ophthalmopathy. This chain joins TRBV20-1 and TRBJ2-5; D may be TRBD2 (5 bases). The CDR3 nucleotides are TGCAGTGCTAGAGCGAGTCCCGGGAACGTAGATCAGCCCCAGTACTTC. This gives the protein CSARASPGNVDQPQYF.